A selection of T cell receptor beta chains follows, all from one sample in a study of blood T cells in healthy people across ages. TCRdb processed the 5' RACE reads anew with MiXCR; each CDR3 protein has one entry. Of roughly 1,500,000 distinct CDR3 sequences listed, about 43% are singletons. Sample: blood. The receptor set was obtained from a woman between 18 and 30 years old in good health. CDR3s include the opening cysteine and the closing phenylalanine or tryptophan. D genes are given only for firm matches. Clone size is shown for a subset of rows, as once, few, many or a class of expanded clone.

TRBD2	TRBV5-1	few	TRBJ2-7	TGCGCCAGCACGGCGGGAGATACCTACGAGCAGTACTTC	CASTAGDTYEQYF
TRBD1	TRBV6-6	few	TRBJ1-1	TGTGCCAGCAGCTCCGGACAGGCTCAGAACACTGAAGCTTTCTTT	CASSSGQAQNTEAFF
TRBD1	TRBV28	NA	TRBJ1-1	TGTGCCAGCAGTCCACCCGGACAGGGGCTCCCTGAAGCTTTCTTT	CASSPPGQGLPEAFF
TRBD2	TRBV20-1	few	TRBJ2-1	TGCAGTGCCCACTCCGGGACTATCAATGAGCAGTTCTTC	CSAHSGTINEQFF
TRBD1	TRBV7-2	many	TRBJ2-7	TGTGCCAGCAGCGCACCGGGACAGGGGGCTTACGAGCAGTACTTC	CASSAPGQGAYEQYF
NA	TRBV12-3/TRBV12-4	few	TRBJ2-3	TGTGCCAGCAGTGATCAGTTGGGGGATACGCAGTATTTT	CASSDQLGDTQYF
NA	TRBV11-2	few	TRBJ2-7	TGTGCCAGCATACTACAGGGAGCCTACGAGCAGTACTTC	CASILQGAYEQYF
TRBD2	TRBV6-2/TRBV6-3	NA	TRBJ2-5	TGTGCCAGCGACATCGCCAGCGGGGGACAAGAGACCCAGTACTTC	CASDIASGGQETQYF
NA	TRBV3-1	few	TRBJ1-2	TGTGCCAGCAGCTCAGCAATAGGAGGCTACACCTTC	CASSSAIGGYTF
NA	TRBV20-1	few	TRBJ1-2	TGCAGTGCTAGAGATTATCGGGGCAGGGAGGGTGGCTACACCTTC	CSARDYRGREGGYTF
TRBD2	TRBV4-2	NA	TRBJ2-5	TGTGCCAGCAGCCAAGAAATCTCTAGCGGGACCCAGTACTTC	CASSQEISSGTQYF
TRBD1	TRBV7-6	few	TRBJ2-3	TGTGCCAGCAGCTGGACAGGCGGCGCAGATACGCAGTATTTT	CASSWTGGADTQYF
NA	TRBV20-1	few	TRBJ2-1	TGCAGTGCTAGAGAAGTAGGGGATGAGCAGTTCTTC	CSAREVGDEQFF
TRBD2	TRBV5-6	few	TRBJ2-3	TGTGCCAGCGGGAGCGGGGCAGATACGCAGTATTTT	CASGSGADTQYF
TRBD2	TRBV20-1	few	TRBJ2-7	TGCAGTGCTAGGGAGGGAGTAGCGGGCCGCTACGAGCAGTACTTC	CSAREGVAGRYEQYF
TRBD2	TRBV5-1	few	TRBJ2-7	TGCGCCAGCAGCATTGGGACTAGCGGGGGGTACGAGCAGTACTTC	CASSIGTSGGYEQYF
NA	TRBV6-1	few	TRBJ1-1	TGTGCCAGCAGGCGGGGATCAGGTCGAGCTTTCTTT	CASRRGSGRAFF
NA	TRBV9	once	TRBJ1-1	TGTGCCAGCAGCGTCACAGGCGGACTGAACACTGAAGCTTTCTTT	CASSVTGGLNTEAFF
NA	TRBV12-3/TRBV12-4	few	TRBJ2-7	TGTGCCAGCAAAAGGACAGCTAGCTCCTACGAGCAGTACTTC	CASKRTASSYEQYF
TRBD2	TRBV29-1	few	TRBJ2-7	TGCAGCGTTCCCGGGACTAGCGGATCCTACGAGCAGTACTTC	CSVPGTSGSYEQYF